This T cell receptor beta chain stems from a study of blood T cell repertoires in COVID-19. Study context: Collection of acute and convalescent COVID-19 samples took place in the United States, Italy and Spain.

All exposed participants met a person with COVID-19 within 2 weeks before entering the study. The table came from immunoSEQ multiplex PCR; TCRdb's copy has only in-frame clones and leaves some out. Here the sample spans 200,000 to 250,000 clones, about 87% being singletons. This clone was seen a single time. V was cut by 5 bases and J by 5 bases, with 19 bases left in between. The CDR3 sequence is 15 residues long. The V gene's germline CDR1 is LGHDT and CDR2 YNNKEL (reference sequence). The sequenced sample was PBMCs or T cells enriched from blood (not recorded which). The sequence was collected from a woman in her thirties who had been exposed to COVID-19. The chain recombines TRBV3-1 (or the pseudogene TRBV3-2) with TRBJ2-7, with D possibly being TRBD1 (5 bases). Written as DNA, the CDR3 is TGTGCCAGCAGCTCCAGGAAGGGGTATACTAACGAGCAGTACTTC. Amino acids: CASSSRKGYTNEQYF.